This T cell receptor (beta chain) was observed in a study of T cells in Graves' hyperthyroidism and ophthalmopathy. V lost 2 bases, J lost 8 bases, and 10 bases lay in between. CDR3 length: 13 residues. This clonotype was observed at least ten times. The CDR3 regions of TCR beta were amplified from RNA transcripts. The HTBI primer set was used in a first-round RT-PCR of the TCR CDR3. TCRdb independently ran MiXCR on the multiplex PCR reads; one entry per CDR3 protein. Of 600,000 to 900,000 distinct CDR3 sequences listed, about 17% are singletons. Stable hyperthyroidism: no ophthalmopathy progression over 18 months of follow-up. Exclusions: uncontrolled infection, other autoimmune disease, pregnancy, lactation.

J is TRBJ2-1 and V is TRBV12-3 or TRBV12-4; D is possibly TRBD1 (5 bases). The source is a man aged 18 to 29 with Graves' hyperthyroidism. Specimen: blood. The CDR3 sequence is CASSLRRAHEQFF. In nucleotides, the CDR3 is TGTGCCAGCAGTTTACGCAGGGCCCATGAGCAGTTCTTC.